These 11 T cell receptor beta chains were sequenced from one sample in a study of T cell responses to AZD1222 COVID-19 vaccine. The data were produced by immunoSEQ multiplex PCR, yet TCRdb's version contains in-frame clones alone and is incomplete. The sample carries 90,000 or so clones, about 89% recorded once. The material was peripheral blood, obtained on day 0 of AZD1222 vaccination. Receptors were obtained from an adult in good health.

V gene TRBV5-1 combines with J gene TRBJ2-1, with 11 nucleotides matching TRBD2. The V and J ends lost 3 bases and 5 bases, in that order; junction bases with no gene match: 4. This CDR3 has 15 amino acids. Germline CDR1 reads SGHRS; CDR2 reads YFSETQ. In nucleotides, the CDR3 is TGCGCCAGCAGCTCCGGGACTAGCGGCAACAATGAGCAGTTCTTC. Translation gives CASSSGTSGNNEQFF.

This clone was counted only a few times. V gene TRBV6-5 combines with J gene TRBJ1-6; 7 bases align to TRBD1. CDR1 is MNHEY, CDR2 SVGAGI, per germline. CDR3 size: 14 residues. Trimming at V came to 4 bases and at J to 6 bases, leaving 3 bases not matched to a gene. As DNA, the CDR3 is TGTGCCAGCAGTTTGGGACAGATTAATTCACCCCTCCACTTT. As protein: CASSLGQINSPLHF.

This clone was found once. It is unclear where the CDR3 begins or ends on the DNA, so no DNA is shown, and the CDR3 is as TCRdb lists it. The chain carries TRBV5-5 and TRBJ2-7; the table's D call, TRBD2, has no DNA check behind it. The CDR3 is made up of 16 amino acids, end residues included. Germline CDR1 is SGHKS and CDR2 is YYEKEE (reference sequence). CDR3: CASSFLWREGHYEQYF.

The rearrangement uses TRBV7-3 and TRBJ1-2, with D maybe TRBD1 (6 bases). CDR1 is SGHTA and CDR2 is FQGTGA in the germline V gene. V was pared by 0 bases and J by 7 bases, with 9 bases between. The CDR3 spans 13 residues. Here the CDR3 reads CASSLTQGSGYTF. DNA for the CDR3: TGTGCCAGCAGCTTAACACAGGGATCTGGCTACACCTTC.

The chain combines TRBV29-1 with TRBJ1-1; maybe TRBD1 (6 bases). There are 12 residues in the CDR3. V shed 4 bases and J shed 3 bases, with 9 bases lying between them. Germline V gene data show CDR1 as SQVTM and CDR2 as ANQGSEA. In nucleotides, the CDR3 is TGCAGCGTTGTGCCAGGGGACACTGAAGCTTTCTTT. Protein product: CSVVPGDTEAFF. Complete variable domain (other parts from reference TRBV29-1 and TRBJ1-1): SAVISQKPSRDICQRGTSLTIQCQVDSQVTMMFWYRQQPGQSLTLIATANQGSEATYESGFVIDKFPISRPNLTFSTLTVSNMSPEDSSIYLCSVVPGDTEAFFGQGTRLTVV.

This chain joins TRBV6-4 and TRBJ1-6, with D uncertain. Trimming cost V 8 bases and J 8 bases, with 10 bases left between them. The germline V gene has CDR1 MRHNA and CDR2 SNTAGT. This CDR3 is built from 12 residues. Here the CDR3 reads CASHPADSPLHF. The CDR3 region has the DNA TGTGCCAGCCACCCGGCGGATTCACCCCTCCACTTT.

J is TRBJ1-1 and V is TRBV3-1 (or the pseudogene TRBV3-2); TRBD1 is a possible D gene (6 bases). V was cut by 1 base and J by 8 bases, with 14 bases left in between. This CDR3 spans 14 amino acids. CDR1 and CDR2 (germline): LGHDT, YNNKEL (reference sequence). The CDR3 here is CASSQANAGTEAFF. Written as DNA, the CDR3 is TGTGCCAGCAGCCAAGCCAACGCCGGGACAGAAGCTTTCTTT.

This rearrangement joins TRBV6-1 to TRBJ2-3; no clear D. CDR3 length: 16 residues. Trimming removed 2 bases from V and 4 bases from J, with 16 bases in between. Per germline, CDR1 MNHNS and CDR2 SASEGT. The CDR3 DNA reads as TGTGCCAGCAGTGAAAAGGGCCGTTATACTGCAGATACGCAGTATTTT. Amino acid sequence: CASSEKGRYTADTQYF.

This chain joins TRBV25-1 and TRBJ1-2; perhaps TRBD1 as D (5 bases). The CDR3 loop spans 13 amino acids. Germline CDR1 is MGHDK and CDR2 is SYGVNS. V lost 3 bases and J lost 4, with 9 bases in between. DNA for the CDR3: TGTGCCAGCAGTGAGTGGGACTTCTATGGCTACACCTTC. Amino acid sequence: CASSEWDFYGYTF.

The genes are TRBV21-1 and TRBJ1-2. TRBV21-1 is labeled a pseudogene. This CDR3 has 14 amino acids. The CDR3 DNA sequence: TGTGCCAGCAGCCCCACAAGCCGACCGGGCGGCTACACCTTC. Protein: CASSPTSRPGGYTF.

To note about this clone: In the same sample, other DNA sequences code for this CDR3. J is TRBJ1-5 and V is TRBV12-3 or TRBV12-4; D unclear. The CDR3 spans 13 residues. Trimming left V 3 bases short and J 5 bases short, with 8 bases between. The CDR3 DNA follows: TGTGCCAGCAGTTTTTCCAGAGATCAGCCCCAGCATTTT. Protein product: CASSFSRDQPQHF.